The 31 T cell receptor beta chains reported below all come from one sample, sequenced in a study. TCRdb called the 5' RACE reads again in MiXCR, with one record for every CDR3 protein. The sample holds approximately 7,100 distinct CDR3 sequences; over 70% are singletons and the top ten take around 4.1%. Tregs were sorted as CD4+CD25+CD127-/low cells. The sequencing input was tumor-infiltrating Tregs sorted from the breast tumor. These receptors originate from a female donor with breast cancer.

CDR3: CASSQIINTEAFF. The CDR3 DNA follows: TGCGCCAGCAGCCAAATTATAAACACTGAAGCTTTCTTT. This rearrangement joins TRBV5-1 to TRBJ1-1; D remains ambiguous. V lost 4 bases, J lost 2 bases, and 9 bases lay in between. The CDR3 has 13 amino acids. Germline-derived CDR1 and CDR2 are SGHRS and YFSETQ.

The V call is TRBV29-1, the J call TRBJ1-3; no clear D. The CDR3 contains 13 residues. V lost 6 bases to trimming and J lost 4 bases, with 13 bases between them. CDR1 SQVTM and CDR2 ANQGSEA come from the germline V gene. The CDR3 region is CSVPGPRGNTIYF. CDR3 nucleotide sequence: TGCAGCGTACCTGGACCGCGGGGAAACACCATATATTTT.

This chain links TRBV10-3 with TRBJ2-1; maybe TRBD2 (6 bases). The CDR3 sequence is 17 residues long. V was trimmed by 2 bases and J by 2 bases, leaving 16 bases between them. Germline assignment: CDR1 ENHRY and CDR2 SYGVKD. In DNA form, the CDR3 reads TGTGCCATCAGTGAGGACGGAGGGGTAAGCCCCTACAATGAGCAGTTCTTC. Its protein is CAISEDGGVSPYNEQFF.

This clonotype has a single count. This chain uses TRBV20-1 with TRBJ2-2; 11 positions agree with TRBD2. J lost 0 bases, V lost 3 bases, and 9 bases had no gene match. This CDR3 contains 18 residues. Germline CDR1 reads DFQATT; CDR2 reads SNEGSKA (reference sequence). CDR3 residues: CSARRTSGSLSNTGELFF. The CDR3 coding sequence is TGCAGTGCTAGGAGGACTAGCGGGTCCCTATCGAACACCGGGGAGCTGTTTTTT.

The genes are TRBV15 and TRBJ1-5; no firm D call. The V and J ends lost 2 bases and 9 bases respectively, with 8 bases between them. The germline gives CDR1 LNHNV, CDR2 YYDKDF (reference sequence). This CDR3 has 12 amino acids. The CDR3 protein is CATSRNRGPQHF. The DNA of the CDR3 is TGTGCCACCAGCAGAAACCGGGGGCCCCAGCATTTT.

V and J are TRBV6-5 and TRBJ2-1; 9 bases fit TRBD2. This CDR3 has 15 residues. V shed 5 bases, J shed 15 bases, and the junction held 17 bases outside the gene matches. Germline CDR1 and CDR2: MNHEY and SVGAGI. The CDR3 protein is CASSHTSGLGGAAFF. The DNA of the CDR3 is TGTGCCAGCAGTCATACTAGCGGGTTAGGAGGGGCGGCGTTCTTC.

The table lists this clonotype with a few counts. J is TRBJ2-1 and V is TRBV5-1; the D call may be TRBD1 or TRBD2 (5 bases each). V lost 9 bases and J lost 0, with 19 bases in between. Germline CDR1 and CDR2: SGHRS and YFSETQ. This CDR3 has 16 residues. The CDR3 is CATSRDVGTSYNEQFF. As DNA, the CDR3 is TGCGCCACCTCGAGGGACGTCGGGACCTCCTACAATGAGCAGTTCTTC.

This clonotype was counted between two and nine times. The rearrangement links TRBV12-3 or TRBV12-4 to TRBJ2-5, with 7 bases that match TRBD1. The CDR3 runs to 18 residues. V was clipped by 3 bases and J by 4 bases; unmatched bases: 17. For the CDR3, the DNA is TGTGCCAGCAGTTTGGCTCGACAGGGCGAGATACGGGGAGAGACCCAGTACTTC. Its translation is CASSLARQGEIRGETQYF.

The chain has TRBV5-1 and TRBJ2-3; D is perhaps TRBD2 (6 bases). The ends were cut back, 0 bases at V and 2 bases at J, with 13 bases in the middle. The CDR3 runs 16 residues. Germline CDR1 and CDR2: SGHRS and YFSETQ. The CDR3 nucleotides are TGCGCCAGCAGCTTGGGTAATAGCGGTCCCACAGATACGCAGTATTTT. Translating gives CASSLGNSGPTDTQYF.

Here the CDR3 DNA reads TGCAGTGCTAGAGATCTGGGCACTGAAGCTTTCTTT. Encoded protein: CSARDLGTEAFF. V and J are TRBV20-1 and TRBJ1-1, with unresolved D. The V and J ends lost 0 bases and 4 bases respectively, with 6 bases between them. This CDR3 comprises 12 residues. Per the germline V gene, CDR1 is DFQATT and CDR2 is SNEGSKA (reference sequence).

The V call is TRBV6-5, the J call TRBJ2-6, with D possibly being TRBD1 (5 bases). CDR1 is MNHEY, CDR2 SVGAGI, per germline. Trimming stripped 6 bases from V and 0 bases from J, with 6 bases between. This CDR3 region has 14 residues. CDR3: CASRGASGANVLTF. DNA of the CDR3: TGTGCCAGCAGAGGGGCCTCTGGGGCCAACGTCCTGACTTTC.

The chain carries TRBV6-5 and TRBJ2-1, with D possibly matching TRBD1 (5 bases). The CDR3 is made up of 14 amino acids. V was shortened by 4 bases and J by 7 bases, with 14 bases between the two germline ends. Germline V gives CDR1 MNHEY, CDR2 SVGAGI. DNA for the CDR3: TGTGCCAGCAGTTTTACGAAGGGGTGGAATGAGCAGTTCTTC. It yields the protein CASSFTKGWNEQFF.

The gene calls are TRBV4-2 and TRBJ1-1; D remains unclear. V was shortened by 0 bases and J by 0 bases, with 17 bases between the two germline ends. From germline, CDR1 is LGHNA and CDR2 YNFKEQ. The CDR3 is made up of 18 amino acids. CDR3 sequence reads: CASSQEGSGYAVNTEAFF. The CDR3 DNA reads TGTGCCAGCAGCCAAGAGGGCTCCGGGTACGCGGTGAACACTGAAGCTTTCTTT.

The chain combines TRBV20-1 with TRBJ2-7; D gene unclear. The germline V and J ends were trimmed by 1 base and 6 bases, with 10 bases remaining between them. Germline-derived CDR1 and CDR2 are DFQATT and SNEGSKA (reference sequence). The CDR3 contains 12 residues. Written as DNA, the CDR3 is TGCAGTGCTAGAGGTCCCGGTGGCGAGCAGTACTTC. The encoded protein is CSARGPGGEQYF.

The chain combines TRBV10-1 with TRBJ2-7; no clear D. V was cut by 4 bases and J by 6 bases, with 16 bases left in between. CDR1 and CDR2 from the germline V gene are WNHNN and SYGVQD (reference sequence). The CDR3 extends over 14 amino acids. CDR3 bases: TGCGCCAGCAGTGCATATCAAATAGGGTTCGAGCAGTACTTC. Translating it yields CASSAYQIGFEQYF.

This clonotype showed up just a few times. The V call is TRBV12-5, the J call TRBJ1-1; unclear D gene. The V end lost 5 bases, the J end lost 9 bases, and 13 bases lay between the germline ends. The length of the CDR3 is 12 residues. The germline V gene encodes CDR1 LGHNT and CDR2 FRNRAP. Here the CDR3 reads CASGLYVFQAFF. The CDR3 DNA reads as TGTGCTAGTGGTCTCTACGTTTTCCAAGCTTTCTTT.

The chain has TRBV4-1 and TRBJ1-6, with TRBD1 as a possible D gene (5 bases). In germline, CDR1 is MGHRA, CDR2 YSYEKL. The CDR3 is 15 amino acids. V was shortened by 0 bases and J by 10 bases, with 13 bases between the two germline ends. CDR3 sequence reads: CASSQDLRGRSPLHF. The CDR3 DNA reads as TGCGCCAGCAGCCAAGACCTTAGGGGTAGGTCACCCCTCCACTTT.

V is TRBV28 and J is TRBJ1-3, with a weak D call TRBD1 (5 bases). The germline V gene has CDR1 MDHEN and CDR2 SYDVKM. Deletions cut 5 bases from V and 2 bases from J, with 10 bases between. The CDR3 runs to 14 residues. The CDR3 loop reads CASSHRTTGNTIYF. DNA for the CDR3: TGTGCCAGCAGTCACCGGACAACTGGAAACACCATATATTTT.

The chain is built from TRBV20-1 and TRBJ2-1; 7 bases match TRBD2. The CDR3 is 13 amino acids. The V gene's germline CDR1 is DFQATT and CDR2 SNEGSKA (reference sequence). V was clipped by 6 bases and J by 3 bases; unmatched bases: 5. This CDR3 reads CSAQASGYNEQFF. As DNA, the CDR3 is TGCAGTGCCCAGGCTAGCGGCTACAATGAGCAGTTCTTC.

The chain links TRBV7-3 to TRBJ2-1; 11 positions agree with TRBD2. This CDR3 contains 13 residues. Germline V CDR1 and CDR2: SGHTA, FQGTGA. V shed 5 bases, J shed 9 bases, and the junction held 3 bases outside the gene matches. CDR3 loop: CASSTSGGPEQFF. Here the CDR3 DNA reads TGTGCCAGCAGCACTAGCGGGGGCCCTGAGCAGTTCTTC.

This clonotype was seen a few times. V gene TRBV20-1 combines with J gene TRBJ1-6; D may be TRBD1 (5 bases). The CDR3 length is 14 residues. V lost 6 bases, J lost 7 bases, and 16 bases lay in between. From germline, CDR1 is DFQATT and CDR2 SNEGSKA (reference sequence). CDR3 sequence: CSASTGRVNSPLHF. The CDR3 coding sequence is TGCAGTGCCAGCACGGGCAGGGTAAATTCACCCCTCCACTTT.

This chain uses TRBV6-4 with TRBJ2-1; D possibly corresponds to TRBD2 (6 bases). V shed 3 bases and J shed 3 bases, with 12 bases lying between them. This CDR3 region has 15 residues. Germline assignment: CDR1 MRHNA and CDR2 SNTAGT. For the CDR3, the DNA is TGTGCCAGCAGTGAGCCACCCGGGGGCTACAATGAGCAGTTCTTC. Translating gives CASSEPPGGYNEQFF.

In nucleotides, the CDR3 is TGTGCCAGCAGTTACTCCGGGAGGGGGTCGCCCTACGAGCAGTACTTC. It yields the protein CASSYSGRGSPYEQYF. The J gene is TRBJ2-7, the V gene TRBV6-6; 8 bases match TRBD2. The CDR3 is made up of 16 amino acids. Germline CDR1 MNHNY, CDR2 SVGAGI (reference sequence). The J segment lost 2 bases and the V segment lost 0 bases, leaving 6 bases of the junction unmatched.

This sequence joins TRBV7-9 and TRBJ1-5; D ambiguous. This CDR3 is built from 19 residues. The germline V and J ends were trimmed by 1 base and 0 bases, with 19 bases remaining between them. CDR1 and CDR2 (germline): SEHNR, FQNEAQ (reference sequence). CDR3 DNA sequence: TGTGCCAGCAGCTTAGAACGGAGGCCACGCAGCCATAGCAATCAGCCCCAGCATTTT. Translated, it gives CASSLERRPRSHSNQPQHF.

The CDR3 spells CASSQRDRTYEQYF. The CDR3 DNA is TGCGCCAGCAGCCAGAGGGACAGGACTTACGAGCAGTACTTC. The chain links TRBV4-1 to TRBJ2-7, with TRBD1 identical over 8 bases. Germline values: CDR1 MGHRA, CDR2 YSYEKL. V was pared by 3 bases and J by 4 bases, with 5 bases of the junction left unmatched. This CDR3 is built from 14 residues.

This clonotype was recorded a few times. The genes are TRBV5-5 and TRBJ2-5, with D possibly TRBD2 on 7 matching bases. CDR1 SGHKS and CDR2 YYEKEE come from the germline V gene (reference sequence). This CDR3 is 14 amino acids long. The ends were cut back, 7 bases at V and 5 bases at J, with 18 bases in the middle. The CDR3 bases are TGTGCCAGCCAAGGGACGGGGGGCTTCGAGACCCAGTACTTC. Translating gives CASQGTGGFETQYF.

V gene TRBV12-3 or TRBV12-4 combines with J gene TRBJ2-5; 9 bases are shared with TRBD1. The CDR3 consists of 14 residues. The V gene end was trimmed by 2 bases and the J gene end by 6 bases; junction bases not matched to a gene: 4. The CDR3 reads CASSLPDRGKTQYF. CDR3 in DNA: TGTGCCAGCAGTTTACCGGACAGGGGAAAGACCCAGTACTTC.

The chain joins TRBV5-1 to TRBJ1-4; 10 bases agree with TRBD1. CDR3 length: 15 amino acids. V was pared by 4 bases and J by 6 bases, with 6 bases of the junction left unmatched. Germline V CDR1 and CDR2: SGHRS, YFSETQ. The CDR3 loop is CASSPGTGVDEKLFF. The CDR3 DNA reads as TGCGCCAGCAGCCCCGGGACAGGGGTGGATGAAAAACTGTTTTTT.

The V and J genes are TRBV5-1 and TRBJ1-2; the D is unclear. The CDR3 length is 14 residues. V was trimmed by 0 bases and J by 1 base, leaving 7 bases between them. Germline V gene sequence: CDR1 SGHRS, CDR2 YFSETQ. The CDR3 here is CASSLGGSNYGYTF. The CDR3 bases are TGCGCCAGCAGCTTGGGAGGAAGTAACTATGGCTACACCTTC.

V gene TRBV7-3 combines with J gene TRBJ2-1; 12 positions match TRBD2. J lost 9 bases, V lost 3 bases, and 18 bases had no gene match. Looked up from germline, CDR1 is SGHTA and CDR2 is FQGTGA. The CDR3 covers 19 residues. The CDR3 region has the DNA TGTGCCAGCAGCTTGATAGGGACTCCCCGACTAGCGGGAGAAGGTGAGCAGTTCTTC. The encoded protein is CASSLIGTPRLAGEGEQFF.

The CDR3: CASSLNQGARIEAFF. CDR3 nucleotides: TGTGCCAGCAGCTTGAATCAGGGGGCGCGGATTGAAGCTTTCTTT. The chain couples TRBV7-6 to TRBJ1-1; 8 bases fit TRBD1. Germline V gene data show CDR1 as SGHVS and CDR2 as FNYEAQ. CDR3 length: 15 residues. Trimming removed 3 bases from V and 7 bases from J; junction bases left unmatched: 10.